Following are 14 T cell receptor beta chains from one sample sequenced in a study of cytomegalovirus exposure and HLA in healthy donors. In the PCR, 60 Vbeta and 13 Jbeta primers were used. Sequencing was performed with immunoSEQ multiplex PCR; in TCRdb, only in-frame clones are kept and a portion is missing. Of about 240,000 clones in the sample, 82% were seen once. The specimen was PBMCs. These receptors originate from a woman between 35 and 50 years old in good health and CMV-seropositive.

The chain joins TRBV19 to TRBJ2-5, with D unresolved. V was pared by 5 bases and J by 0 bases, with 13 bases between. The CDR3 runs 15 residues. The germline CDR1 and CDR2 sequences are LNHDA and SQIVND (reference sequence). CDR3 sequence: CASSPPNQNQETQYF. CDR3 nucleotides: TGTGCCAGTAGTCCTCCAAACCAGAACCAAGAGACCCAGTACTTC.

The genes are TRBV10-3 and TRBJ2-1; 7 bases agree with TRBD1. The CDR3 is 16 residues long. From germline, CDR1 is ENHRY and CDR2 SYGVKD. The V segment lost 7 bases and the J segment 5 bases; nucleotides outside the gene matches: 14. DNA of the CDR3: TGTGCCATCACCTCTCAAAGGGGACAGAGAAACAATGAGCAGTTCTTC. Translating it yields CAITSQRGQRNNEQFF.

This clone is a singleton in its sample. The CDR3 here is CASSSMDAGTNNYGYTF. Written as DNA, the CDR3 is TGTGCCAGCTCTTCAATGGACGCCGGGACAAATAACTATGGCTACACCTTC. V is TRBV7-2 and J is TRBJ1-2; TRBD1 might be the D (6 bases). Germline values: CDR1 SGHTA, CDR2 FQGNSA. V was pared by 8 bases and J by 1 base, with 23 bases between. The CDR3 contains 17 residues.

For the CDR3, the DNA is TGTGCCAGCAGCCTGGGACGGACTAGCGGGTACCAAGAGACCCAGTACTTC. It encodes CASSLGRTSGYQETQYF. V is TRBV7-9 and J is TRBJ2-5; 11 bases match TRBD2. V was pared by 5 bases and J by 0 bases, with 8 bases of the junction left unmatched. The germline CDR1 and CDR2 sequences are SEHNR and FQNEAQ (reference sequence). This CDR3 contains 17 residues.

CDR3 bases: TGCGCCAGCAGCCCAGGACTAGCGGGGGTCGGGGATACGCAGTATTTT. Translation: CASSPGLAGVGDTQYF. The J gene is TRBJ2-3, the V gene TRBV5-1, with 13 bases matching TRBD2. J gave up 6 bases and V 4 bases, and 8 bases lay outside the gene matches. Germline assignment: CDR1 SGHRS and CDR2 YFSETQ. The CDR3 covers 16 residues.

The CDR3 sequence: CASSATGGGSGYTF. DNA for the CDR3: TGTGCCAGCAGCGCGACAGGGGGCGGGAGTGGCTACACCTTC. The chain has TRBV9 and TRBJ1-2; 10 nucleotides align to TRBD1. CDR1 and CDR2 from the germline V gene are SGDLS and YYNGEE. CDR3 length: 14 amino acids. V dropped 3 bases and J dropped 7; count of bases not matched to a gene: 6.

This clone turned up a few times. The V gene is TRBV2, the J gene TRBJ1-5; tentative D call: TRBD1 (5 bases). This CDR3 comprises 14 residues. V was trimmed by 6 bases and J by 1 base, leaving 10 bases between them. The germline V gene has CDR1 SNHLY and CDR2 FYNNEI. CDR3: CASSQGTSNQPQHF. The CDR3 nucleotides read TGTGCCAGCAGCCAGGGTACCAGCAATCAGCCCCAGCATTTT. The variable domain in full, completed from reference TRBV2 and TRBJ1-5, reads EPEVTQTPSHQVTQMGQEVILRCVPISNHLYFYWYRQILGQKVEFLVSFYNNEISEKSEIFDDQFSVERPDGSNFTLKIRSTKLEDSAMYFCASSQGTSNQPQHFGDGTRLSIL.

The V and J genes are TRBV5-6 and TRBJ2-1, with TRBD1 matching 8 bases. V was clipped by 3 bases and J by 6 bases; unmatched bases: 8. Germline loops: CDR1 SGHDT, CDR2 YYEEEE. The CDR3 covers 15 residues. CDR3 protein: CASSSETGVGNEQFF. CDR3 coding DNA: TGTGCCAGCAGCTCAGAGACAGGGGTTGGCAATGAGCAGTTCTTC.

In its sample, this clone was seen once. The rearrangement joins TRBV27 to TRBJ2-1, with D unresolved. Germline-derived CDR1 and CDR2 are MNHEY and SMNVEV (reference sequence). Trimming removed 2 bases at V and 4 bases at J, with 15 bases between. CDR3 length: 16 amino acids. In DNA form, the CDR3 reads TGTGCCAGCAGTTTAACTGGGCTTGCCCCTTACAATGAGCAGTTCTTC. Encoded protein: CASSLTGLAPYNEQFF.

This clone has a handful of counts. The J gene is TRBJ2-5, the V gene TRBV23-1; 7 nucleotides align to TRBD1. TRBV23-1 is noted as an ORF with a role that remains uncertain. This CDR3 comprises 16 residues. With V trimmed by 4 bases and J by 5 bases, 13 bases remained unmatched. CDR3 DNA: TGCGCCAGCAGTCCTACTGACAGGGCGAGGGGGGAGACCCAGTACTTC. Translated: CASSPTDRARGETQYF.

The V call is TRBV25-1, the J call TRBJ2-1; the match to TRBD1 covers 7 bases. Germline V gene sequence: CDR1 MGHDK, CDR2 SYGVNS. The V segment lost 0 bases and the J segment 6 bases; nucleotides outside the gene matches: 8. The CDR3 runs 16 residues. The CDR3, as DNA: TGTGCCAGCAGTGAATACAGACAGGGCCCGGTCAATGAGCAGTTCTTC. It is translated as CASSEYRQGPVNEQFF. Together with reference TRBV25-1 and TRBJ2-1, the CDR3 gives the full variable domain: EADIYQTPRYLVIGTGKKITLECSQTMGHDKMYWYQQDPGMELHLIHYSYGVNSTEKGDLSSESTVSRIRTEHFPLTLESARPSHTSQYLCASSEYRQGPVNEQFFGPGTRLTVL.

The rearrangement uses TRBV4-3 and TRBJ1-1; 11 bases match TRBD1. The length of the CDR3 is 14 residues. The V segment lost 4 bases and the J segment 10 bases; nucleotides outside the gene matches: 8. From germline, CDR1 is LGHNA and CDR2 YSLEER. The CDR3 region is CASSPRTGGSRAFF. The CDR3 region has the DNA TGCGCCAGCAGCCCCCGGACAGGGGGCTCCCGAGCTTTCTTT.

V usage is TRBV7-9 and J usage is TRBJ1-1; no firm D call. V lost 0 bases to trimming and J lost 11 bases, with 13 bases between them. Germline V gene data show CDR1 as SEHNR and CDR2 as FQNEAQ (reference sequence). The CDR3 runs to 13 residues. DNA of the CDR3: TGTGCCAGCAGCTTAGCGGGGAGTACCGGGGCTTTCTTT. Its translation is CASSLAGSTGAFF.

This sequence joins TRBV7-2 and TRBJ2-2; 8 bases map to TRBD2. The CDR3 is made up of 15 amino acids. J was trimmed by 5 bases and V by 5 bases; bases with no gene match: 7. Germline V gene data show CDR1 as SGHTA and CDR2 as FQGNSA. The chain's CDR3 is CASSLSGRGTGELFF. In DNA, the CDR3 is TGTGCCAGCAGCCTCAGCGGGAGAGGTACCGGGGAGCTGTTTTTT.